This T cell receptor (beta chain) comes out of a study of blood T cell repertoires in COVID-19. There are a few counts of this clone. In the authors' methods: From reference gene primer amplification, estimates of nucleated cell counts were derived. Method: immunoSEQ multiplex PCR; TCRdb's copy keeps in-frame clones and lacks some. V and J calls and clone size are copied from that table; D and trimming were computed from the DNA. The data contain about 180,000 clones, approximately 85% of them singletons. V was clipped by 0 bases and J by 0 bases; unmatched bases: 5. CDR3 length: 17 residues. Germline V gives CDR1 SGHDT, CDR2 YYEEEE.

The chain links TRBV5-6 to TRBJ1-4; TRBD1 agrees at 7 bases. Specimen: peripheral blood. This sequence was found in a man aged 55 to 70 with acute or convalescent COVID-19. The CDR3 here is CASSLETQGATNEKLFF. The CDR3 DNA is TGTGCCAGCAGCTTGGAGACCCAGGGGGCAACTAATGAAAAACTGTTTTTT.